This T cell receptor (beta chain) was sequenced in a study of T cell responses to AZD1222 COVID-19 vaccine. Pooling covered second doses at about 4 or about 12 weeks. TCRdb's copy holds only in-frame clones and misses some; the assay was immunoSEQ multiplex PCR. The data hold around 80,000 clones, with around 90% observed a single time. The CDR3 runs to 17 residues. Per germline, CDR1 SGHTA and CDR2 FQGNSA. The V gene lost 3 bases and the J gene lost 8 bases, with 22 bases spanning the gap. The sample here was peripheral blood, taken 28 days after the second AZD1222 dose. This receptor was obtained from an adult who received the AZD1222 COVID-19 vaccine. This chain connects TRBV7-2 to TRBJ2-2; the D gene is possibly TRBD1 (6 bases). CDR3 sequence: CASSFTSQGPQKGELFF. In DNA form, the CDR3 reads TGTGCCAGCAGCTTTACATCACAGGGTCCGCAGAAGGGGGAGCTGTTTTTT. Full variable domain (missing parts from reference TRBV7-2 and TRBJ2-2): GAGVSQSPSNKVTEKGKDVELRCDPISGHTALYWYRQSLGQGLEFLIYFQGNSAPDKSGLPSDRFSAERTGGSVSTLTIQRTQQEDSAVYLCASSFTSQGPQKGELFFGEGSRLTVL.